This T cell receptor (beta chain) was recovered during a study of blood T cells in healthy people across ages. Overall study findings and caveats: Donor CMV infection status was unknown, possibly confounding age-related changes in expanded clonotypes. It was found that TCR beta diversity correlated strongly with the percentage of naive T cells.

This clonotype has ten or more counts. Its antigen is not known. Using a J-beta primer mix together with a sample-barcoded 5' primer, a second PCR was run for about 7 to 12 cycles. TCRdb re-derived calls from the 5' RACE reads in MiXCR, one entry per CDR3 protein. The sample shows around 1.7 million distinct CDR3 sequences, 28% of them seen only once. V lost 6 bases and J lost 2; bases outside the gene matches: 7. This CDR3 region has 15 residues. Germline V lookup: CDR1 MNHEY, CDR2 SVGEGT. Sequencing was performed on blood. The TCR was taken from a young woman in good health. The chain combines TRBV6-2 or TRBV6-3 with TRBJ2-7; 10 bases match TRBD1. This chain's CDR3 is CASSTDRGQPYEQYF. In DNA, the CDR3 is TGTGCCAGCAGCACCGACAGGGGGCAACCCTACGAGCAGTACTTC.